The sequence of this T cell receptor (beta chain) was determined in a study of blood T cell repertoires in COVID-19 (TCRdb year 2020). For context, the study as a whole: Collaborator samples came from the United States, Italy and Spain and covered acute and convalescent phases of COVID-19. The prospective study material was composed of cDNA or gDNA derived from T cells, B-cell-depleted T cells, or PBMCs. Deeply sampled blood TCRbeta repertoires from subjects exposed to, actively infected with, or recovered from COVID-19 were included in the dataset. HLA class I and class II types, where available, came from metadata supplied by the sample provider rather than from assay-based typing. The repertoires were made available in a free public database intended to serve as a resource for research on the immune response to SARS-CoV-2. Sample metadata almost always included a de-identified subject ID, COVID-19 status, age in years and sex. The samples were drawn from the first 160 participants of the ongoing ImmuneRACE study and from 1,254 subjects provided by 6 global collaborators.

Notes on this clone: The specificity of this receptor is unknown. No base quality information exists; no much larger clone differs at one position.

V is cut by 3 bases and J by 2 bases, and the space between the germline ends is 8 bases. Spanning cysteine to phenylalanine, the CDR3 consists of 13 amino acids. Only the CDR3 portion is preserved as DNA: 39 bases, with reading frame beginning at the first base. Reading the germline V gene (reference sequence) gives CDR1 DFQATT and CDR2 SNEGSKA. Participants in the prospective study were aged about 18 to 90 years, lived in some 24 United States geographic areas, and enrolled through a virtual design. In the prospective study, cohorts were assigned on the basis of participant-reported clinical history obtained from a screening survey and a study questionnaire. ImmuneRACE Cohort 3 recovered participants were defined by two consecutive negative NP/OP PCR tests, healthcare professional clearance, or symptom resolution. Mobile phlebotomists in the prospective study collected whole blood, serum and a nasopharyngeal or oropharyngeal swab from every participant. Prospective study participants could optionally give additional blood draws and questionnaires over an approximately two-month period. Blood samples from the prospective study were shipped frozen or at room temperature prior to DNA extraction.

TCRbeta CDR3 regions were amplified from genomic DNA by means of the immunoSEQ Assay, a bias-controlled multiplex PCR. The authors processed their data as follows. The number of nucleated cells in each sample was estimated by amplification of reference gene primers within the assay. To quantify the absolute abundance of each unique TCRbeta CDR3 rearrangement, sequence reads were collapsed and filtered. For each sample, productive Simpson clonality was calculated by taking the square root of Simpson's diversity index across productive rearrangements. TCRdb stores this immuneACCESS table with in-frame sequences only. Part of the clones is absent; in the studies checked, under half of the shortfall reflects unresolved V genes, and no reason is known for the rest. D and trimming come from the DNA, and the V and J calls and clone size come from that table. The sample table holds more than 250,000 clones, of which around 85% were seen once. The ten largest clonotypes hold roughly 6.3% of the sample.

Results and caveats for the whole study, not just this receptor: Clinical and demographic metadata were provided uncurated, with the amount varying by source and participant.

The receptor comes from a woman in her thirties or forties who had recovered from COVID-19. The sequencing sample was made of PBMCs or T cells enriched from blood (not recorded which). This chain joins TRBV20-1 to TRBJ1-5; a confident D gene designation cannot be given. The DNA is as follows: TGCAGTGCTAGTATGGGCGGCAATCAGCCCCAGCATTTT. Protein translation: CSASMGGNQPQHF.